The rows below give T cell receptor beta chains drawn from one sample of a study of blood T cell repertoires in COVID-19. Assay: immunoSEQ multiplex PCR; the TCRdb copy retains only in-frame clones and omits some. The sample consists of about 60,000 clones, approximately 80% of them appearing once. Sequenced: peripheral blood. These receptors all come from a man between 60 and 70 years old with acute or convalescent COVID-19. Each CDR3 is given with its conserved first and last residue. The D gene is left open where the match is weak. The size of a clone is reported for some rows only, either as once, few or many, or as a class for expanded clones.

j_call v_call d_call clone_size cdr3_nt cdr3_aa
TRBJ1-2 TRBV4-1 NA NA TGCGCCAGCAGCCAAGATCTGGGCAACGACGGCCGGGAGGGCTACACCTTC CASSQDLGNDGREGYTF
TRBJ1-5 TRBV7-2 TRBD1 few TGTGCCAGCAGCTTACCAGGGGGCGCGGGCAATCAGCCCCAGCATTTT CASSLPGGAGNQPQHF
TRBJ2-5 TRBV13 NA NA TGTGCCAGCAGCTTAGGAGACAGGGAGGATGAGACCCAGTACTTC CASSLGDREDETQYF
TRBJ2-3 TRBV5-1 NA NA TGCGCCAGCAGCTTGGGGGGAGGAAGCACAGATACGCAGTATTTT CASSLGGGSTDTQYF
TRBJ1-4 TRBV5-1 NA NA TGCGCCAGCAGCCCTGACTCGACTAATGAAAAACTGTTTTTT CASSPDSTNEKLFF
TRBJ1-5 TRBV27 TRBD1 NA TGTGCCAGCAGGACAGGGAACAATCAGCCCCAGCATTTT CASRTGNNQPQHF
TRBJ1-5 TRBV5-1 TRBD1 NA TGCGCCAGCAGCTTAAGCCCGACAGGGGGTAATCAGCCCCAGCATTTT CASSLSPTGGNQPQHF
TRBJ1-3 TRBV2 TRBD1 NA TGTGCCAGCAGGGACAGGGACTCTGGAAACACCATATATTTT CASRDRDSGNTIYF
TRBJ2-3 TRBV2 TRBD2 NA TGTGCCAGCAGGCGACTAGCGGGGGAGGTTACAGATACGCAGTATTTT CASRRLAGEVTDTQYF
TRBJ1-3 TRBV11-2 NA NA TGTGCCAGCAGCTTAGAGGCTGCCAGCTCTGGAAACACCATATATTTT CASSLEAASSGNTIYF
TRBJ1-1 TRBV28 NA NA TGTGCCAGCAGTTTAATCCTCCGGGGGGTGAACACTGAAGCTTTCTTT CASSLILRGVNTEAFF
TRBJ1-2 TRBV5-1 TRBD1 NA TGTGCCAGCAGCCAGGGACAGAACTATGGCTACACCTTC CASSQGQNYGYTF
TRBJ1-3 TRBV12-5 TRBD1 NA TGTGCTAGTGGTTTGGTACTAGGGACAGAGGGCCTCTCTGGAAACACCATATATTTT CASGLVLGTEGLSGNTIYF
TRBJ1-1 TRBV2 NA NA TGTGCCAGCACCCCCCTAGGGGGGGGAGGAACTGAAGCTTTCTTT CASTPLGGGGTEAFF
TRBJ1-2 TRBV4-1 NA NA TGCGCCAGCAGCCAAGGGGGGAGGGGTGGCTACACCTTC CASSQGGRGGYTF